This paragraph covers one TCR beta chain sequence. Its antigen is undetermined. This entry belongs to a study of T cell responses to AZD1222 COVID-19 vaccine. The CDR3 length is 16 residues. Germline V gene data show CDR1 as MNHEY and CDR2 as SMNVEV (reference sequence). Trimming cost V 2 bases and J 2 bases; bases outside gene matches: 9. Study-wide findings and caveats: Donors, mostly white British, included more females; clonal diversity was possibly underestimated.

Some clones are missing from TCRdb's copy, which holds only in-frame ones; the method was immunoSEQ multiplex PCR. The table shows just under 85,000 clones, with roughly nine tenths occurring only once. This rearrangement joins TRBV27 to TRBJ2-7, with 7 bases aligning to TRBD1. Here the sequenced sample was peripheral blood, taken on day 0 of AZD1222 vaccination. The source of this sequence is an adult in good health. CDR3 nucleotide sequence: TGTGCCAGCAGTTTAGGCCCCCCAGGGGGTACCTACGAGCAGTACTTC. This translates into CASSLGPPGGTYEQYF.